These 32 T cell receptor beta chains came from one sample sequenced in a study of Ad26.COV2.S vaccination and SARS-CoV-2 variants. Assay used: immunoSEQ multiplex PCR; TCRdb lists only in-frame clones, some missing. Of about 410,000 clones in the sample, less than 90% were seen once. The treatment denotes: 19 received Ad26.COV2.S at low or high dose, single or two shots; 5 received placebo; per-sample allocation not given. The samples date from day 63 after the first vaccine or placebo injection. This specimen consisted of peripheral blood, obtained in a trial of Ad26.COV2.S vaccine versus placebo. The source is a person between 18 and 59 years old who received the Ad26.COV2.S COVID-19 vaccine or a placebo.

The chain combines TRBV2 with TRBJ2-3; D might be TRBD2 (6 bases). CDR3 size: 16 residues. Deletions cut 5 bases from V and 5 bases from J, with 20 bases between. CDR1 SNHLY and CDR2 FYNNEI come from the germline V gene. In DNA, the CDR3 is TGTGCCAGCAGTCGGGCCTTGGCGGGGATCGGAGATACGCAGTATTTT. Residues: CASSRALAGIGDTQYF.

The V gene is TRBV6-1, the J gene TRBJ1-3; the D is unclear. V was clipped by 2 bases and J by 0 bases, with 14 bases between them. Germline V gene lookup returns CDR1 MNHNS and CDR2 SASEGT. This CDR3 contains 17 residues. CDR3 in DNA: TGTGCCAGCAGTGAATCACTGGCAGCGATCTCTGGAAACACCATATATTTT. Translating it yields CASSESLAAISGNTIYF.

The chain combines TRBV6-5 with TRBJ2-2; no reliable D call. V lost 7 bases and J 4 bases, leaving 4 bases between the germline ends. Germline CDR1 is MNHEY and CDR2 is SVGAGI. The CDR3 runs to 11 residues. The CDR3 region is CASMLTGELFF. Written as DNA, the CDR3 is TGTGCCAGCATGCTCACCGGGGAGCTGTTTTTT.

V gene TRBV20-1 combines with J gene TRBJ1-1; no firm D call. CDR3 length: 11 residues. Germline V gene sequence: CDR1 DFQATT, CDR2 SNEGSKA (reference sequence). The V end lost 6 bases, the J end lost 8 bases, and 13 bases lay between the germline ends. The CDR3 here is CSARGPREAFF. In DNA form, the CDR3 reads TGCAGTGCCCGAGGGCCTCGAGAAGCTTTCTTT.

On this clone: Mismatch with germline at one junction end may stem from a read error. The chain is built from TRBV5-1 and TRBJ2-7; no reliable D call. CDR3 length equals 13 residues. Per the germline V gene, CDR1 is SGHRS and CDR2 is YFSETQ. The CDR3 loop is CASRLGITYEQYF. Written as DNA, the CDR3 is TGCGCCAGCAGGTTGGGGATTACCTACGAGCAGTACTTC.

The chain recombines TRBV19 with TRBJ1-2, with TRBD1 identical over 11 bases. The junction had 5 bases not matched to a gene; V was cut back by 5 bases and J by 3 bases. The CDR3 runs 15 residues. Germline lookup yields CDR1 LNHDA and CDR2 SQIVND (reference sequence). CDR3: CASSPGQGADYGYTF. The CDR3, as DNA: TGTGCCAGTAGTCCTGGACAGGGGGCGGACTATGGCTACACCTTC.

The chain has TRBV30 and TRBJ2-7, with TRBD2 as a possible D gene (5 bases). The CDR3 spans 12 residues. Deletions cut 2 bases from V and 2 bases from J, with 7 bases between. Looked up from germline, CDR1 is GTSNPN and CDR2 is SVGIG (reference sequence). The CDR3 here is CAWSTGTYEQYF. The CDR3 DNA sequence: TGTGCCTGGAGTACCGGGACCTACGAGCAGTACTTC. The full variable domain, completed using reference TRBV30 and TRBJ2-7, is SQTIHQWPATLVQPVGSPLSLECTVEGTSNPNLYWYRQAAGRGLQLLFYSVGIGQISSEVPQNLSASRPQDRQFILSSKKLLLSDSGFYLCAWSTGTYEQYFGPGTRLTVT.

This chain's CDR3 is CASNHGSGLGRALEKLFF. CDR3 bases: TGTGCCAGTAATCACGGGTCAGGTCTTGGACGCGCCTTGGAAAAACTGTTTTTT. The chain employs TRBV19 and TRBJ1-4; D gene ambiguous. This CDR3 comprises 18 residues. V dropped 7 bases and J dropped 8 bases, with 29 bases sitting between them. Germline CDR1 and CDR2: LNHDA and SQIVND (reference sequence).

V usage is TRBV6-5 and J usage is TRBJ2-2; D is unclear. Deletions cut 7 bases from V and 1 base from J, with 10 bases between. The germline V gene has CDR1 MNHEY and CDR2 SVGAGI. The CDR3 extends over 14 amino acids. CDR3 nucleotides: TGTGCCAGCATCTATACCTTGAACACCGGGGAGCTGTTTTTT. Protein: CASIYTLNTGELFF.

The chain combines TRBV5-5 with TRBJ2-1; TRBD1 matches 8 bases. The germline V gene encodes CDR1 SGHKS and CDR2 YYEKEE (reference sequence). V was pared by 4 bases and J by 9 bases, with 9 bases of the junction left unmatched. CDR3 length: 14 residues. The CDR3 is CASSRRTGHGEQFF. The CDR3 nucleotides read TGTGCCAGCAGCCGCCGGACAGGGCACGGTGAGCAGTTCTTC.

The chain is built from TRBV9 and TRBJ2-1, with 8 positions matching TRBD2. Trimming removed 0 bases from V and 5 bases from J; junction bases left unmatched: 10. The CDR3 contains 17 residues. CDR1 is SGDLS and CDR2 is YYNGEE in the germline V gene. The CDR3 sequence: CASSVGGGTSVDNEQFF. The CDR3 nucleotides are TGTGCCAGCAGCGTAGGGGGCGGGACTAGTGTGGACAATGAGCAGTTCTTC.

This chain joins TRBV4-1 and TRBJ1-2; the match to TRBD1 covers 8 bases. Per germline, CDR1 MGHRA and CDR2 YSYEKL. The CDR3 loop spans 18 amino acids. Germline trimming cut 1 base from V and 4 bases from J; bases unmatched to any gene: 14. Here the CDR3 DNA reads TGCGCCAGCAGCCAAGTCTCCGGCGGGACAGGAGGGGTCTATGGCTACACCTTC. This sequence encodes CASSQVSGGTGGVYGYTF.

CDR3 sequence reads: CASSINRKYSNQPQHF. DNA for the CDR3: TGTGCCAGTAGTATAAACCGAAAGTATAGCAATCAGCCCCAGCATTTT. The chain recombines TRBV19 with TRBJ1-5; D is unclear. CDR1 is LNHDA and CDR2 is SQIVND in the germline V gene (reference sequence). With 2 bases removed from V and 0 bases from J, the gap between germline ends came to 11 bases. There are 16 residues in the CDR3.

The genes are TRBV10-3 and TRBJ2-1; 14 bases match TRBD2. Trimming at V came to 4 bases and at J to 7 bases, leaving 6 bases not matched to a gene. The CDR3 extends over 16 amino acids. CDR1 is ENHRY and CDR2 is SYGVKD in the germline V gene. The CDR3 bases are TGTGCCATCAGTGCCAGACTAGCGGGGGGGCGTAATGAGCAGTTCTTC. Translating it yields CAISARLAGGRNEQFF.

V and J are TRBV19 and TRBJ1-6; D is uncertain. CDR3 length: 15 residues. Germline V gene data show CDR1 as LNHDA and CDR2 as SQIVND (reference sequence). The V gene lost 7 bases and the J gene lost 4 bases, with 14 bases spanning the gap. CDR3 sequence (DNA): TGTGCCAGTACCATCTCAGGTGGATATAATTCACCCCTCCACTTT. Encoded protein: CASTISGGYNSPLHF. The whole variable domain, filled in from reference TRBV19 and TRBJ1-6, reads DGGITQSPKYLFRKEGQNVTLSCEQNLNHDAMYWYRQDPGQGLRLIYYSQIVNDFQKGDIAEGYSVSREKKESFPLTVTSAQKNPTAFYLCASTISGGYNSPLHFGNGTRLTVT.

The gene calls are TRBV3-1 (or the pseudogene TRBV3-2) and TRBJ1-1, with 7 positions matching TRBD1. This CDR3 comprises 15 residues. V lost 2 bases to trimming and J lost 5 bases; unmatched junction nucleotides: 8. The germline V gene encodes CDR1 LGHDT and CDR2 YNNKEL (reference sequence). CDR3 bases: TGTGCCAGCAGCCAACCCGGGCAGGGGGGGACTGAAGCTTTCTTT. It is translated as CASSQPGQGGTEAFF.

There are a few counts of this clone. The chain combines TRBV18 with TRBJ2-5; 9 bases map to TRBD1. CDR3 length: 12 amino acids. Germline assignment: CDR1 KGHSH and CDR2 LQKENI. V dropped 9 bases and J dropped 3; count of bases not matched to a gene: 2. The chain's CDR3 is CASRDREETQYF. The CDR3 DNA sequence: TGTGCCAGTCGGGACAGGGAAGAGACCCAGTACTTC.

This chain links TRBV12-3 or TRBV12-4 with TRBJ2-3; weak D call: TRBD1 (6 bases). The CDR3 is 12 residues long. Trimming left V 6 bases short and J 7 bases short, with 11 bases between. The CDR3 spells CASSRDTYTQYF. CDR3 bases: TGTGCCAGCAGCCGGGACACCTATACGCAGTATTTT.

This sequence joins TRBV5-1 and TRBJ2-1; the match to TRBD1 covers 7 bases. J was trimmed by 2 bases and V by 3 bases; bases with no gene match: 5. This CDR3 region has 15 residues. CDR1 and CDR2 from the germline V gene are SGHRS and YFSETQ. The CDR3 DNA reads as TGCGCCAGCAGCTCTGGGACAGTCACCTACAATGAGCAGTTCTTC. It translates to CASSSGTVTYNEQFF. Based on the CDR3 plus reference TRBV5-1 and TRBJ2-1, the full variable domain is KAGVTQTPRYLIKTRGQQVTLSCSPISGHRSVSWYQQTPGQGLQFLFEYFSETQRNKGNFPGRFSGRQFSNSRSEMNVSTLELGDSALYLCASSSGTVTYNEQFFGPGTRLTVL.

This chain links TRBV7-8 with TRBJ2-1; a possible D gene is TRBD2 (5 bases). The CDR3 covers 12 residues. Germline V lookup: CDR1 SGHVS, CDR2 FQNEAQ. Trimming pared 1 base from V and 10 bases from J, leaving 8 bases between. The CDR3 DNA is TGTGCCAGCAGCTTAGGAGGGAAAGAGCAGTTCTTC. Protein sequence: CASSLGGKEQFF. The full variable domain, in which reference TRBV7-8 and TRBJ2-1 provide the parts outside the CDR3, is GAGVSQSPRYKVAKRGQDVALRCDPISGHVSLFWYQQALGQGPEFLTYFQNEAQLDKSGLPSDRFFAERPEGSVSTLKIQRTQQEDSAVYLCASSLGGKEQFFGPGTRLTVL.

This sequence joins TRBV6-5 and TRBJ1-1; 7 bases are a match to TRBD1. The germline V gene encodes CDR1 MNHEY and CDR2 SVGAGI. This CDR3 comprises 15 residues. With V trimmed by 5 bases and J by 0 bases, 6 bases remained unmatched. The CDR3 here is CASSTRQGVNTEAFF. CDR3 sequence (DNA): TGTGCCAGCAGTACGCGACAGGGTGTGAACACTGAAGCTTTCTTT.

The CDR3 nucleotides are TGCGCCAGCAGCTTTCAGGACCAAGAGACCCAGTACTTC. Amino acid sequence: CASSFQDQETQYF. The chain couples TRBV5-1 to TRBJ2-5, with D unclear. V lost 2 bases and J 0 bases, leaving 5 bases between the germline ends. Germline CDR1 and CDR2: SGHRS and YFSETQ. CDR3 size: 13 residues.

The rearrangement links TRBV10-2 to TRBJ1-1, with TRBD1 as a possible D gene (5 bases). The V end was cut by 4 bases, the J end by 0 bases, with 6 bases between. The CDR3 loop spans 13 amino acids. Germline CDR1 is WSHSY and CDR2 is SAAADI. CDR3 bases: TGCGCCAGCAGTGTGACAGTGAACACTGAAGCTTTCTTT. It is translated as CASSVTVNTEAFF.

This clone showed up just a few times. DNA of the CDR3: TGTGCCAGCAGCTTAGCGGGACGGAATGAAAAACTGTTTTTT. Translation gives CASSLAGRNEKLFF. V gene TRBV7-8 combines with J gene TRBJ1-4; TRBD1 is a possible D gene (5 bases). CDR3 size: 14 residues. V lost 0 bases to trimming and J lost 5 bases, with 7 bases between them. CDR1 is SGHVS and CDR2 is FQNEAQ in the germline V gene.

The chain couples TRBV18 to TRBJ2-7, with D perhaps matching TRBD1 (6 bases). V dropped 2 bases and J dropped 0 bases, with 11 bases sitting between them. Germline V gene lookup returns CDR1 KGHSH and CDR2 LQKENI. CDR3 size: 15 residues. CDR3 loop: CASSPGQGHSYEQYF. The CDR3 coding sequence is TGTGCCAGCTCACCAGGGCAGGGGCACTCCTACGAGCAGTACTTC.

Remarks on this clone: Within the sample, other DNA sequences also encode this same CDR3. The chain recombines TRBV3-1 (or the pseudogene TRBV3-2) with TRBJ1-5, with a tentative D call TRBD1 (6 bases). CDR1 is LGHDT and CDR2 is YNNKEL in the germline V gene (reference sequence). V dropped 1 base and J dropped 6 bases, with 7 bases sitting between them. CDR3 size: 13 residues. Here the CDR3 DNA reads TGTGCCAGCAGCCAAGGAGGGGGTCAGCCCCAGCATTTT. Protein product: CASSQGGGQPQHF.

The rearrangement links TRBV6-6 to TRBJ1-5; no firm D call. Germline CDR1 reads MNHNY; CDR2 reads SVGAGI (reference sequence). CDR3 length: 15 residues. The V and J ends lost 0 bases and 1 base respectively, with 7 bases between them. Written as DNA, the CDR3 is TGTGCCAGCAGTTACTCGATGGGGAGCAATCAGCCCCAGCATTTT. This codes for CASSYSMGSNQPQHF.

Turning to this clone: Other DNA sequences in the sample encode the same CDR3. The CDR3 sequence is CASSLGLAYEQYF. The DNA of the CDR3 is TGTGCCAGCAGCTTAGGACTAGCCTACGAGCAGTACTTC. The chain carries TRBV7-2 and TRBJ2-7, with D perhaps TRBD2 (6 bases). Trimming removed 1 base at V and 2 bases at J, with 6 bases between. The CDR3 loop spans 13 amino acids. The germline V gene has CDR1 SGHTA and CDR2 FQGNSA.

The CDR3 DNA follows: TGTGCCAGCAGCCAAGACGCGGAAGAGACCCAGTACTTC. Protein product: CASSQDAEETQYF. V is TRBV3-1 (or the pseudogene TRBV3-2) and J is TRBJ2-5; D uncertain. Germline V gene lookup returns CDR1 LGHDT and CDR2 YNNKEL (reference sequence). V was shortened by 0 bases and J by 3 bases, with 5 bases between the two germline ends. The CDR3 spans 13 residues.

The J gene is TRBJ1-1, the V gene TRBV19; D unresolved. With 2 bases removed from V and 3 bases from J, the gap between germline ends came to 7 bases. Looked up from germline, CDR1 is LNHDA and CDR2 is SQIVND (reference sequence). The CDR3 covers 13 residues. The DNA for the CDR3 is TGTGCCAGTAGTATACCTGGGCACACTGAAGCTTTCTTT. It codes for CASSIPGHTEAFF.

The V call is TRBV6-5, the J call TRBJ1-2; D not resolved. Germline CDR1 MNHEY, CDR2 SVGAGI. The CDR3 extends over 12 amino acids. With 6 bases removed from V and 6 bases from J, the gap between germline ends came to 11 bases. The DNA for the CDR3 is TGTGCCAGCAGGTCCAGCGGCCATGGCTACACCTTC. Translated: CASRSSGHGYTF.

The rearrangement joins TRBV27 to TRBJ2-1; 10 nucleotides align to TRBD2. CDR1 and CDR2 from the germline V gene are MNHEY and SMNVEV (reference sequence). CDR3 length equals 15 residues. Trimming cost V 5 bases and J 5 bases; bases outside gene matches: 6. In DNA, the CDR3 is TGTGCCAGCAGTCCGCCTAGCGGGGGACACAATGAGCAGTTCTTC. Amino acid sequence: CASSPPSGGHNEQFF.